Each of the 17 T cell receptor beta chains below was sequenced from the same sample in a study of identical twins. TCRdb redid the calling of the 5' RACE reads with MiXCR, one entry per CDR3 protein. The repertoire holds about 890,000 distinct CDR3 sequences, with 12% as singletons. The sample also formed part of further work on yellow fever vaccine responses in identical twins.

The specimen sequenced was PBMCs. The receptors come from a woman aged 18-30 years in good health.

This clonotype showed up many times. This rearrangement joins TRBV20-1 to TRBJ2-7; D gene uncertain. Germline V gene sequence: CDR1 DFQATT, CDR2 SNEGSKA (reference sequence). Between the trimmed V and J ends, which lost 0 bases and 3 bases, there was a span of 15 bases. The CDR3 is made up of 15 amino acids. CDR3 nucleotide sequence: TGCAGTGCTAGAGATAGCAATAGTGCCATCTACGAGCAGTACGTC. It specifies CSARDSNSAIYEQYV.

The table lists this clonotype with a few counts. The chain employs TRBV4-2 and TRBJ1-1, with 8 bases aligning to TRBD1. The J segment lost 4 bases and the V segment lost 0 bases, leaving 4 bases of the junction unmatched. Per the germline V gene, CDR1 is LGHNA and CDR2 is YNFKEQ. The CDR3 runs to 15 residues. The CDR3 region has the DNA TGTGCCAGCAGCCAAGAGGACAGGGTGGTCACTGAAGCTTTCTTT. Translated, it gives CASSQEDRVVTEAFF.

There are a few counts of this clonotype. The genes are TRBV20-1 and TRBJ2-7; 8 bases match TRBD2. The germline V gene has CDR1 DFQATT and CDR2 SNEGSKA (reference sequence). The CDR3 totals 15 residues. The V segment lost 0 bases and the J segment 0 bases; nucleotides outside the gene matches: 4. CDR3 bases: TGCAGTGCTAGAGATTTGAGCGGGAGCTCCTACGAGCAGTACTTC. Its protein product is CSARDLSGSSYEQYF.

V and J are TRBV27 and TRBJ2-5, with 10 bases matching TRBD2. CDR3 length: 17 residues. The V gene end was trimmed by 2 bases and the J gene end by 2 bases; junction bases not matched to a gene: 8. Looked up from germline, CDR1 is MNHEY and CDR2 is SMNVEV (reference sequence). Here the CDR3 reads CASSLRPGLAKQETQYF. CDR3 sequence (DNA): TGTGCCAGCAGTTTAAGACCGGGACTAGCGAAACAAGAGACCCAGTACTTC.

There are many counts of this clonotype. The V and J genes are TRBV10-3 and TRBJ2-1; D is ambiguous. V shed 10 bases and J shed 5 bases, with 12 bases lying between them. The CDR3 spans 12 residues. Germline V gene sequence: CDR1 ENHRY, CDR2 SYGVKD. As DNA, the CDR3 is TGTGCCACCGATAACGGCGACAATGAGCAGTTCTTC. Translating gives CATDNGDNEQFF.

This clonotype was recorded a few times. The V call is TRBV7-6, the J call TRBJ2-3; D is ambiguous. Trimming removed 0 bases from V and 2 bases from J, with 12 bases in between. This CDR3 spans 16 amino acids. Germline V CDR1 and CDR2: SGHVS, FNYEAQ. CDR3 in DNA: TGTGCCAGCAGCTTAGCGCCCGACACCGTCACAGATACGCAGTATTTT. Translated, it gives CASSLAPDTVTDTQYF.

The chain employs TRBV5-1 and TRBJ2-3; D is unresolved. CDR1 SGHRS and CDR2 YFSETQ come from the germline V gene. The CDR3 sequence is 18 residues long. V lost 4 bases, J lost 0 bases, and 21 bases lay in between. The CDR3 DNA follows: TGCGCCAGCAGCAGAACCAACGGGCCAACGGCAAGCACAGATACGCAGTATTTT. As protein: CASSRTNGPTASTDTQYF.

This clonotype has more than one count but fewer than ten. V is TRBV5-1 and J is TRBJ2-6; tentatively, D is TRBD2 (6 bases). With 2 bases removed from V and 0 bases from J, the gap between germline ends came to 12 bases. This CDR3 region has 17 residues. The germline V gene encodes CDR1 SGHRS and CDR2 YFSETQ. This CDR3 reads CASSLRQGGSGANVLTF. CDR3 DNA sequence: TGCGCCAGCAGCTTACGGCAGGGAGGCTCTGGGGCCAACGTCCTGACTTTC.

This clonotype showed up many times. This rearrangement joins TRBV5-1 to TRBJ2-5; TRBD2 might be the D (5 bases). Germline values: CDR1 SGHRS, CDR2 YFSETQ. With 3 bases removed from V and 5 bases from J, the gap between germline ends came to 11 bases. There are 13 residues in the CDR3. In DNA, the CDR3 is TGCGCCAGCAGCTGGACTGTAGCGGAGACCCAGTACTTC. The encoded protein is CASSWTVAETQYF.

This clonotype has just a few counts. The CDR3 reads CSARGMENADTQYF. The CDR3 bases are TGCAGTGCAAGGGGGATGGAGAATGCAGATACGCAGTATTTT. The chain carries TRBV20-1 and TRBJ2-3; perhaps TRBD1 as D (6 bases). Trimming cost V 6 bases and J 4 bases, with 17 bases left between them. Germline CDR1 is DFQATT and CDR2 is SNEGSKA (reference sequence). The CDR3 totals 14 residues.

This clonotype was counted only a few times. The chain carries TRBV20-1 and TRBJ2-5; 10 nucleotides match TRBD2. V was clipped by 5 bases and J by 4 bases; unmatched bases: 16. Germline CDR1 is DFQATT and CDR2 is SNEGSKA (reference sequence). The CDR3 extends over 17 amino acids. The CDR3 sequence is CSAPRLGLAGDPETQYF. CDR3 in DNA: TGCAGTGCTCCTAGGTTGGGCCTAGCGGGAGACCCAGAGACCCAGTACTTC.

This clonotype was seen more than once but under ten times. The chain uses TRBV15 and TRBJ2-3; 11 bases align to TRBD2. The CDR3 totals 17 residues. CDR1 and CDR2 (germline): LNHNV, YYDKDF (reference sequence). The junction had 7 bases not matched to a gene; V was cut back by 5 bases and J by 0 bases. This CDR3 reads CATSPHRTSGSTDTQYF. In DNA form, the CDR3 reads TGTGCCACCAGCCCCCATAGGACTAGCGGGAGCACAGATACGCAGTATTTT.

The chain combines TRBV5-1 with TRBJ2-1; D is uncertain. V shed 4 bases and J shed 4 bases, with 12 bases lying between them. The CDR3 covers 14 residues. Germline CDR1 is SGHRS and CDR2 is YFSETQ. The chain's CDR3 is CASSRAESYNEQFF. The CDR3 DNA sequence: TGCGCCAGCAGCCGGGCTGAGAGTTACAATGAGCAGTTCTTC.

This chain uses TRBV5-1 with TRBJ2-3; D is possibly TRBD1 or TRBD2 (5 bases each). CDR1 SGHRS and CDR2 YFSETQ come from the germline V gene. The CDR3 has 17 amino acids. Trimming left V 1 base short and J 2 bases short, with 17 bases between. This CDR3 reads CASSLIDWGWTTDTQYF. The CDR3 DNA reads TGCGCCAGCAGCTTGATAGATTGGGGGTGGACCACAGATACGCAGTATTTT. Full variable domain (remainder filled in from reference TRBV5-1 and TRBJ2-3): KAGVTQTPRYLIKTRGQQVTLSCSPISGHRSVSWYQQTPGQGLQFLFEYFSETQRNKGNFPGRFSGRQFSNSRSEMNVSTLELGDSALYLCASSLIDWGWTTDTQYFGPGTRLTVL.

The J gene is TRBJ2-3, the V gene TRBV12-5; D is unresolved. Germline V lookup: CDR1 LGHNT, CDR2 FRNRAP. The CDR3 is 14 residues long. V was pared by 8 bases and J by 0 bases, with 12 bases between. The CDR3 DNA follows: TGTGCTAGTCTGGCCGAGTCTAGCACAGATACGCAGTATTTT. It codes for CASLAESSTDTQYF.

The chain joins TRBV6-5 to TRBJ1-5; D gene unclear. Germline values: CDR1 MNHEY, CDR2 SVGAGI. This CDR3 is built from 15 residues. V was trimmed by 0 bases and J by 2 bases, leaving 8 bases between them. The CDR3 DNA reads as TGTGCCAGCAGTTACTCCGGGTTCGGCAATCAGCCCCAGCATTTT. Translated: CASSYSGFGNQPQHF.

This clonotype was seen many times. This rearrangement joins TRBV5-1 to TRBJ2-3; the D is unclear. The CDR3 runs 17 residues. Germline V lookup: CDR1 SGHRS, CDR2 YFSETQ. The germline V and J ends were trimmed by 4 bases and 2 bases, with 20 bases remaining between them. The CDR3 loop is CASSPTPQVPNTDTQYF. The DNA of the CDR3 is TGCGCCAGCAGCCCCACCCCGCAGGTCCCCAACACAGATACGCAGTATTTT.